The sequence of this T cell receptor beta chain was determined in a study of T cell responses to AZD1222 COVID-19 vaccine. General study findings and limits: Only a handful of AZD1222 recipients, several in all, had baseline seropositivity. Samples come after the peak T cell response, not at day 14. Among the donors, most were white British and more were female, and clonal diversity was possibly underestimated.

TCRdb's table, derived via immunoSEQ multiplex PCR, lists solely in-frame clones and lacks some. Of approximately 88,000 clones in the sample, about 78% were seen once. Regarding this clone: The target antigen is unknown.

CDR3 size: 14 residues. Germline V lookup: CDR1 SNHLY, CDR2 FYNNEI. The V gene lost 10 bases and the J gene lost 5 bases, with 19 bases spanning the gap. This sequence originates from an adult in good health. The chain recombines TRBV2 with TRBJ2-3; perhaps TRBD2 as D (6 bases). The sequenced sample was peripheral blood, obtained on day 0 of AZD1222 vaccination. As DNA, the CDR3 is TGTGCCATCCGAAGGGGCGCCGGGGGAGATACGCAGTATTTT. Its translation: CAIRRGAGGDTQYF.